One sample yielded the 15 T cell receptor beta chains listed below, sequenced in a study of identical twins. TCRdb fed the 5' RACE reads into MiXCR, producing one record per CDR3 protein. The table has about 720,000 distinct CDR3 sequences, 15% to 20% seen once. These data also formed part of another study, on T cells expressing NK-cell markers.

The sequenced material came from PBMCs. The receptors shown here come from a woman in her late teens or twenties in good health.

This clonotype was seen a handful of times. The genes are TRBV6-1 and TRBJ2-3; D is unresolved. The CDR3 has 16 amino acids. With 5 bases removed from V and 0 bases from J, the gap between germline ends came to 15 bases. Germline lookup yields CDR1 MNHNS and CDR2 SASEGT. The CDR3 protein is CASSPPRYTSTDTQYF. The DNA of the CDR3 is TGTGCCAGCAGTCCCCCCCGTTATACTAGCACAGATACGCAGTATTTT.

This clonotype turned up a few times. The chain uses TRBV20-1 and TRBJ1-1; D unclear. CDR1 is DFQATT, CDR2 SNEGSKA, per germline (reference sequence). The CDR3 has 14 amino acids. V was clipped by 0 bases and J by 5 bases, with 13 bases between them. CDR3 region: CSARDRSWRTEAFF. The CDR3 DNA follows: TGCAGTGCTAGAGATAGGTCTTGGAGGACTGAAGCTTTCTTT.

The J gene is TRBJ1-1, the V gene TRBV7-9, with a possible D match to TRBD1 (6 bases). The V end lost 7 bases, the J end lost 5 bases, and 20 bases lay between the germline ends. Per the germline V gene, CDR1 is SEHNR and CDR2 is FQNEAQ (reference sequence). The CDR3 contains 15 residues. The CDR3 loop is CASTPRGRGGTEAFF. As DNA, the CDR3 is TGTGCCAGCACTCCCAGGGGCAGGGGAGGGACTGAAGCTTTCTTT.

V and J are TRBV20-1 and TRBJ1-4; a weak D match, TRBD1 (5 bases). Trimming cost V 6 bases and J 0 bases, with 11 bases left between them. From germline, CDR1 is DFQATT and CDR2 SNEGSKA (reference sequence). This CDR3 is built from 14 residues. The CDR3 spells CSAGSGTTNEKLFF. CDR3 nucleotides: TGCAGTGCAGGTTCAGGGACAACTAATGAAAAACTGTTTTTT.

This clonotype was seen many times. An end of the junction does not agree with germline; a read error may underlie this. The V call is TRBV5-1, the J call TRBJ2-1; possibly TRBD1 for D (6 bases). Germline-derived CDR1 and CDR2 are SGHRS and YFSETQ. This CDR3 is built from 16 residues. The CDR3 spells CASSLVGGSSYNEQFF. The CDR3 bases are TGTGCCAGCAGCTTAGTAGGGGGAAGCTCCTACAATGAGCAGTTCTTC.

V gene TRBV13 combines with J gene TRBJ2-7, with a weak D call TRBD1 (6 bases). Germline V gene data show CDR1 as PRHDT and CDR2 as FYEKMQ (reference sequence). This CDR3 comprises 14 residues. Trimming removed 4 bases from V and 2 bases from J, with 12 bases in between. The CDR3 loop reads CASSSHRVTYEQYF. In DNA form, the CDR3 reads TGTGCCAGCAGCTCCCACAGGGTTACCTACGAGCAGTACTTC.

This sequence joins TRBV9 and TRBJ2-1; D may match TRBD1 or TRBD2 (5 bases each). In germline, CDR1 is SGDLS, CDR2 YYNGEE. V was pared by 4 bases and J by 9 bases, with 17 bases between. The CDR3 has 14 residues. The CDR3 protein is CASSPPGTVGEQFF. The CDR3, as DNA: TGTGCCAGCAGCCCCCCGGGGACCGTCGGTGAGCAGTTCTTC.

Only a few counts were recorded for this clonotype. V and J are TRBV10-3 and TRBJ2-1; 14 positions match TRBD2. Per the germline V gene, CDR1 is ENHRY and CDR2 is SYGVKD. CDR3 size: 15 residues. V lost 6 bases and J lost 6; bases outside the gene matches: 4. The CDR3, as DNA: TGTGCCATCAGGGTCGGGACTAGCGGGAGCAATGAGCAGTTCTTC. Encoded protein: CAIRVGTSGSNEQFF.

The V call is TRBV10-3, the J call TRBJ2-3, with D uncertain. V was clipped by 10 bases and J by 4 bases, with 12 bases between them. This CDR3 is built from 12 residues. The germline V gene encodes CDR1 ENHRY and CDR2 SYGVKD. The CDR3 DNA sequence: TGTGCCACCGGTGAGCCATCAGATACGCAGTATTTT. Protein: CATGEPSDTQYF.

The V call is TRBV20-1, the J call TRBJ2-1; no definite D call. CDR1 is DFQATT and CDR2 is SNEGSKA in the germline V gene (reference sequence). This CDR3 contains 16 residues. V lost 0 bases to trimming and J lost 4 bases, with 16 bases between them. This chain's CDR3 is CSARDRGRTSYNEQFF. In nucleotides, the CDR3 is TGCAGTGCTAGAGATCGTGGGCGGACGAGTTACAATGAGCAGTTCTTC.

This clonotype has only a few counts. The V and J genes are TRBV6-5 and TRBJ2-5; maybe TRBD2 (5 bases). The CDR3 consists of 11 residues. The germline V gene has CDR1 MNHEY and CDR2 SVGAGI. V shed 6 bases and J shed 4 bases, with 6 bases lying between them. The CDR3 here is CASRGAETQYF. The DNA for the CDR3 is TGTGCCAGCAGGGGAGCAGAGACCCAGTACTTC.

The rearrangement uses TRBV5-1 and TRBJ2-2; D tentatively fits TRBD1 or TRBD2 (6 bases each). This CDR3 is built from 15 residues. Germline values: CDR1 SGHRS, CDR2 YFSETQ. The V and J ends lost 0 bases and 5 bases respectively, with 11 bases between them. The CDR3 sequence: CASSLEGGRTGELFF. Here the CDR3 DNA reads TGCGCCAGCAGCTTGGAGGGGGGCCGGACCGGGGAGCTGTTTTTT.

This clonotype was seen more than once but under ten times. CDR3 nucleotide sequence: TGTGCCAGCAGCTCCAACCTCGACCTAAGGGGAACGGAGACCCAGTACTTC. Translation: CASSSNLDLRGTETQYF. The chain carries TRBV7-9 and TRBJ2-5; possible D gene TRBD1, 5 bases. Germline V gene lookup returns CDR1 SEHNR and CDR2 FQNEAQ (reference sequence). V was clipped by 4 bases and J by 5 bases, with 23 bases between them. CDR3 length: 17 amino acids.

The DNA of the CDR3 is TGCGCCAGCGGAAAAGGACTAGCGGGGGTCAGACAAGAGACCCAGTACTTC. Encoded protein: CASGKGLAGVRQETQYF. The rearrangement joins TRBV5-1 to TRBJ2-5; 13 nucleotides agree with TRBD2. CDR1 SGHRS and CDR2 YFSETQ come from the germline V gene. This CDR3 region has 17 residues. J lost 2 bases, V lost 7 bases, and 11 bases had no gene match.

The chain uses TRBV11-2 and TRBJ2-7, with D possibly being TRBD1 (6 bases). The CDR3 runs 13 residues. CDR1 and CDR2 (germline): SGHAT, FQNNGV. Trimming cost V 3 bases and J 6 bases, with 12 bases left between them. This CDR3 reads CASSLGWGREQYF. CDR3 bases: TGTGCCAGCAGCTTGGGATGGGGGCGCGAGCAGTACTTC.